The source of this T cell receptor beta chain is a study of blood T cell repertoires in COVID-19. Original processing methods: For nucleated cells, counts were estimated from reference gene primer amplification. This table comes from immunoSEQ multiplex PCR, and its TCRdb copy is limited to in-frame clones, with some not included. V and J calls and clone size come straight from that table; D and trimming were deduced from the DNA. The data show under 500,000 clones, with around 89% seen just once and 0.9% to 1.2% held by the top ten. Donors were grouped by their self-reported clinical history. Two negative PCRs, clearance, or symptom resolution were required of recovered Cohort 3 donors. This CDR3 contains 14 residues. Germline V gives CDR1 SGDLS, CDR2 YYNGEE. V lost 3 bases and J lost 6, with 13 bases in between.

The rearrangement joins TRBV9 to TRBJ2-4; the D gene is possibly TRBD2 (5 bases). Sample: PBMCs or T cells enriched from blood (not recorded which). This sequence was found in a young man who had recovered from COVID-19. The DNA of the CDR3 is TGTGCCAGCAGCGGAGGGCGGACGGGAAACATTCAGTACTTC. Protein sequence: CASSGGRTGNIQYF.